Listed below are T cell receptor beta chains from one sample, sequenced in a study of shared clonotypes between healthy human individuals. TCRdb's table, derived via immunoSEQ multiplex PCR, lists solely in-frame clones and lacks some. The data contain 2,500,000 or so clones, over 85% of them singletons. Sequenced input: naive CD4+ T cells from PBMCs. The receptors stem from a man between 18 and 35 years old in good health. Some clones in this sample may be carry-over from other donors' samples. CDR3s include the opening cysteine and the closing phenylalanine or tryptophan. Fields, in order: J gene, V gene, D gene, clone size, CDR3 DNA, CDR3 protein. The D gene is left open where the match is weak. The listing skips clone size in some rows; elsewhere it reads once, few, many or a size class.

J gene: TRBJ2-7
V gene: TRBV28
D gene: -
clone size: -
CDR3 DNA: TGTGCCAGCAGTTTCTCAAATCGAGACGAGCAGTACTTC
CDR3 protein: CASSFSNRDEQYF

J gene: TRBJ2-7
V gene: TRBV28
D gene: TRBD1
clone size: -
CDR3 DNA: TGTGCCAGCAGCGACGATCGGACAGGGGTGGCCTACGAGCAGTACTTC
CDR3 protein: CASSDDRTGVAYEQYF

J gene: TRBJ2-5
V gene: TRBV6-5
D gene: -
clone size: -
CDR3 DNA: TGTGCCAGCAGCCCCTATGGGGGGGCCAGGGAGACCCAGTACTTC
CDR3 protein: CASSPYGGARETQYF

J gene: TRBJ2-7
V gene: TRBV5-6
D gene: TRBD1
clone size: -
CDR3 DNA: TGTGCCAGCAGCTTAAGCGGACAGGGCTACTCCTACGAGCAGTACTTC
CDR3 protein: CASSLSGQGYSYEQYF

J gene: TRBJ2-3
V gene: TRBV5-1
D gene: -
clone size: -
CDR3 DNA: TGCGCCAGCAGCTTGGATCCGGGGGCAGATACGCAGTATTTT
CDR3 protein: CASSLDPGADTQYF

J gene: TRBJ2-1
V gene: TRBV6-5
D gene: TRBD2
clone size: -
CDR3 DNA: TGTGCCAGCAGTTTAGCGGGAGGACCCTACAATGAGCAGTTCTTC
CDR3 protein: CASSLAGGPYNEQFF

J gene: TRBJ1-3
V gene: TRBV7-8
D gene: -
clone size: -
CDR3 DNA: TGTGCCAGCAGCTCCGGACATTTCTCTGGAAACACCATATATTTT
CDR3 protein: CASSSGHFSGNTIYF

J gene: TRBJ2-1
V gene: TRBV18
D gene: TRBD2
clone size: -
CDR3 DNA: TGTGCCAGCTCACCAGGTTTGCGGGAGACTGAGCAGTTCTTC
CDR3 protein: CASSPGLRETEQFF

J gene: TRBJ2-1
V gene: TRBV7-8
D gene: TRBD2
clone size: -
CDR3 DNA: TGTGCCAGCAGCGCCCGAGGGGCGGGAGAACCTTACAATGAGCAGTTCTTC
CDR3 protein: CASSARGAGEPYNEQFF

J gene: TRBJ2-1
V gene: TRBV7-2
D gene: TRBD2
clone size: -
CDR3 DNA: TGTGCCAGCAGCTCGTCGAGTCTAACTAGCGTTGTTACTGAGCAGTTCTTC
CDR3 protein: CASSSSSLTSVVTEQFF

J gene: TRBJ2-5
V gene: TRBV5-1
D gene: -
clone size: -
CDR3 DNA: TGCGCCAGCAGCTTGGGACCCCCGGGGACGGAGACCCAGTACTTC
CDR3 protein: CASSLGPPGTETQYF

J gene: TRBJ2-5
V gene: TRBV27
D gene: TRBD1
clone size: -
CDR3 DNA: TGTGCCAGCAGTCTCCGGACAGGGGAGACCCAGTACTTC
CDR3 protein: CASSLRTGETQYF

J gene: TRBJ2-3
V gene: TRBV30
D gene: -
clone size: -
CDR3 DNA: TGTGCCAGCTCCCCCCCCACAGATACGCAGTATTTT
CDR3 protein: CASSPPTDTQYF

J gene: TRBJ2-1
V gene: TRBV11-3
D gene: -
clone size: once
CDR3 DNA: TGTGCCAGCAGTCCTAGGGGACTGAACAATGAGCAGTTCTTC
CDR3 protein: CASSPRGLNNEQFF

J gene: TRBJ2-1
V gene: TRBV7-9
D gene: -
clone size: few
CDR3 DNA: TGTGCCAGCAGCTTAGATTGGGGAAATGAGCAGTTCTTC
CDR3 protein: CASSLDWGNEQFF

J gene: TRBJ2-7
V gene: TRBV18
D gene: -
clone size: once
CDR3 DNA: TGTGCCAGCTCACCATCGTTGGCAGCTAGCTCCTACGAGCAGTACTTC
CDR3 protein: CASSPSLAASSYEQYF

J gene: TRBJ1-5
V gene: TRBV28
D gene: -
clone size: -
CDR3 DNA: TGTGCCAGCAGTCGGGATCAGGGCACTAATCAGCCCCAGCATTTT
CDR3 protein: CASSRDQGTNQPQHF

J gene: TRBJ2-1
V gene: TRBV27
D gene: TRBD2
clone size: once
CDR3 DNA: TGTGCCAGCAGTCTCGATAGAGCGGGAGGACCCCATGAGCAGTTCTTC
CDR3 protein: CASSLDRAGGPHEQFF

J gene: TRBJ2-3
V gene: TRBV7-2
D gene: -
clone size: -
CDR3 DNA: TGTGCCAGCACCCTGTCGTTACAGCGGGCCCGTTCCATTACGCAGTATTTT
CDR3 protein: CASTLSLQRARSITQYF

J gene: TRBJ2-2
V gene: TRBV6-5
D gene: TRBD2
clone size: -
CDR3 DNA: TGTGCCAGCAGTTTCCGAAGGAGCGGGAGGTCCGGGGAGCTGTTTTTT
CDR3 protein: CASSFRRSGRSGELFF

J gene: TRBJ2-5
V gene: TRBV5-1
D gene: -
clone size: -
CDR3 DNA: TGCGCCAGCAGCTTGAACGGGCAGAGGGAGACCCAGTACTTC
CDR3 protein: CASSLNGQRETQYF

J gene: TRBJ2-7
V gene: TRBV18
D gene: TRBD1
clone size: -
CDR3 DNA: TGTGCCAGCTCACAATTGAGGGACAGAGGTTACGAGCAGTACTTC
CDR3 protein: CASSQLRDRGYEQYF

J gene: TRBJ2-7
V gene: TRBV18
D gene: -
clone size: -
CDR3 DNA: TGTGCCAGCTCTCTTGCCGGGACACCCTACGAGCAGTACTTC
CDR3 protein: CASSLAGTPYEQYF

J gene: TRBJ1-2
V gene: TRBV30
D gene: -
clone size: few
CDR3 DNA: TGTGCCTGGAGTGTTCAAGATAACTATGGCTACACCTTC
CDR3 protein: CAWSVQDNYGYTF

J gene: TRBJ2-7
V gene: TRBV9
D gene: TRBD1
clone size: -
CDR3 DNA: TGTGCCAGCAGCGTCGGGACAGCCACCTACGAGCAGTACTTC
CDR3 protein: CASSVGTATYEQYF

J gene: TRBJ2-7
V gene: TRBV6-5
D gene: -
clone size: -
CDR3 DNA: TGTGCCAGCAGTTCGAGGGTATCCTACGAGCAGTACTTC
CDR3 protein: CASSSRVSYEQYF

J gene: TRBJ2-7
V gene: TRBV27
D gene: -
clone size: -
CDR3 DNA: TGTGCCAGCAGTTTTCAATTCGGAGGCGAGCAGTACTTC
CDR3 protein: CASSFQFGGEQYF

J gene: TRBJ1-3
V gene: TRBV5-1
D gene: -
clone size: -
CDR3 DNA: TGCGCCAGCAGCGCTTCCCAGGGCACCCTTTCTGGAAACACCATATATTTT
CDR3 protein: CASSASQGTLSGNTIYF

J gene: TRBJ1-1
V gene: TRBV5-1
D gene: -
clone size: -
CDR3 DNA: TGCGCCAGCAGCTTGGGGATGGGCTTGAACACTGAAGCTTTCTTT
CDR3 protein: CASSLGMGLNTEAFF

J gene: TRBJ2-5
V gene: TRBV5-1
D gene: -
clone size: -
CDR3 DNA: TGCGCCAGCAGCTTGGCTAACAGCCAAGAGACCCAGTACTTC
CDR3 protein: CASSLANSQETQYF

J gene: TRBJ2-7
V gene: TRBV5-4
D gene: -
clone size: -
CDR3 DNA: TGTGCCAGCAGCGTAGCTAGGGTCGGGCGGAACGAGCAGTACTTC
CDR3 protein: CASSVARVGRNEQYF

J gene: TRBJ1-3
V gene: TRBV4-2
D gene: TRBD1
clone size: -
CDR3 DNA: TGTGCCAGCAGTACAGGACAGGGCCAGTTCTCTGGAAACACCATATATTTT
CDR3 protein: CASSTGQGQFSGNTIYF

J gene: TRBJ2-1
V gene: TRBV25-1
D gene: -
clone size: -
CDR3 DNA: TGTGCCAGCAGTGAATCAGACTCCTACAATGAGCAGTTCTTC
CDR3 protein: CASSESDSYNEQFF

J gene: TRBJ1-1
V gene: TRBV7-9
D gene: TRBD1
clone size: -
CDR3 DNA: TGTGCCAGCAGTCGGGGACAGACCGAAGCTTTCTTT
CDR3 protein: CASSRGQTEAFF

J gene: TRBJ1-5
V gene: TRBV7-9
D gene: -
clone size: -
CDR3 DNA: TGTGCCAGCAGCTTCACCCAAGATCAGCCCCAGCATTTT
CDR3 protein: CASSFTQDQPQHF

J gene: TRBJ2-7
V gene: TRBV2
D gene: -
clone size: -
CDR3 DNA: TGTGCCAGCCGGAGGTCTGGGGAATACGGCTACGAGCAGTACTTC
CDR3 protein: CASRRSGEYGYEQYF

J gene: TRBJ2-1
V gene: TRBV20-1
D gene: TRBD2
clone size: -
CDR3 DNA: TGCAGTGCTAGTACCGGGAGGTCGTTCTTC
CDR3 protein: CSASTGRSFF

J gene: TRBJ2-1
V gene: TRBV25-1
D gene: -
clone size: -
CDR3 DNA: TGTGCCAGCAGTGAGACTCGCCCGGGGATCCACAATGAGCAGTTCTTC
CDR3 protein: CASSETRPGIHNEQFF

J gene: TRBJ1-4
V gene: TRBV5-1
D gene: -
clone size: -
CDR3 DNA: TGCGCCAGCAGCGACGGACAGTCAACTAATGAAAAACTGTTTTTT
CDR3 protein: CASSDGQSTNEKLFF

J gene: TRBJ2-3
V gene: TRBV4-2
D gene: -
clone size: -
CDR3 DNA: TGTGCCAGCAGCCAAGTGGGTCGCACAGATACGCAGTATTTT
CDR3 protein: CASSQVGRTDTQYF

J gene: TRBJ2-2
V gene: TRBV7-2
D gene: TRBD1
clone size: -
CDR3 DNA: TGTGCCGGAGACAGGACAGGCTTCACCGGGGAGCTGTTTTTT
CDR3 protein: CAGDRTGFTGELFF

J gene: TRBJ1-1
V gene: TRBV7-9
D gene: -
clone size: -
CDR3 DNA: TGTGCCAGCAGCCAAGAGTCCGGGGGCATAAACACTGAAGCTTTCTTT
CDR3 protein: CASSQESGGINTEAFF

J gene: TRBJ2-7
V gene: TRBV7-9
D gene: -
clone size: -
CDR3 DNA: TGTGCCAGCAGGCCTAACTACAGCGGAAGCTCCTACGAGCAGTACTTC
CDR3 protein: CASRPNYSGSSYEQYF

J gene: TRBJ2-2
V gene: TRBV4-3
D gene: -
clone size: -
CDR3 DNA: TGCGCCAGCAGCCAAGGGACGCCCACCGGGGAGCTGTTTTTT
CDR3 protein: CASSQGTPTGELFF

J gene: TRBJ2-7
V gene: TRBV18
D gene: TRBD2
clone size: few
CDR3 DNA: TGTGCCAGCTCATCAGGAGCGGGAGGGCCGAACGAGCAGTACTTC
CDR3 protein: CASSSGAGGPNEQYF

J gene: TRBJ2-4
V gene: TRBV14
D gene: TRBD2
clone size: -
CDR3 DNA: TGTGCCAGCAGCCATGGCTGGGCTAGCGGGAGACCCAAAAACATTCAGTACTTC
CDR3 protein: CASSHGWASGRPKNIQYF

J gene: TRBJ1-1
V gene: TRBV27
D gene: TRBD1
clone size: -
CDR3 DNA: TGTGCCAGCAGCGAGACAGGGAGGGACGCAGCTTTCTTT
CDR3 protein: CASSETGRDAAFF

J gene: TRBJ2-2
V gene: TRBV28
D gene: -
clone size: few
CDR3 DNA: TGTGCCAGCCTCAGATACTTGAACACCGGGGAGCTGTTTTTT
CDR3 protein: CASLRYLNTGELFF

J gene: TRBJ2-2
V gene: TRBV5-1
D gene: TRBD2
clone size: once
CDR3 DNA: TGCGCCAGCAGCTCAGGACTAGCGGCCAACACCGGGGAGCTGTTTTTT
CDR3 protein: CASSSGLAANTGELFF

J gene: TRBJ1-1
V gene: TRBV7-9
D gene: TRBD1
clone size: -
CDR3 DNA: TGTGCCAGCAGCAACCCCAGGGGGCCGGGCACTGAAGCTTTCTTT
CDR3 protein: CASSNPRGPGTEAFF

J gene: TRBJ1-1
V gene: TRBV29-1
D gene: TRBD1
clone size: -
CDR3 DNA: TGCAGCGTAAGACAGGGGGCGCATTTTAACACTGAAGCTTTCTTT
CDR3 protein: CSVRQGAHFNTEAFF

J gene: TRBJ2-1
V gene: TRBV19
D gene: TRBD2
clone size: -
CDR3 DNA: TGTGCCAGTTCCCCTACACTGCTAGCGGGAGTGAATGAGCAGTTCTTC
CDR3 protein: CASSPTLLAGVNEQFF

J gene: TRBJ1-2
V gene: TRBV6-4
D gene: TRBD1
clone size: once
CDR3 DNA: TGTGCCAGCAGTGAGACGGGACAGGGATTAGGAGGGTATGGCTACACCTTC
CDR3 protein: CASSETGQGLGGYGYTF

J gene: TRBJ2-7
V gene: TRBV5-4
D gene: -
clone size: -
CDR3 DNA: TGTGCCAGCAGCTTGGGGGCCAGGGAGGCCTACGAGCAGTACTTC
CDR3 protein: CASSLGAREAYEQYF

J gene: TRBJ2-2
V gene: TRBV4-1
D gene: TRBD1
clone size: -
CDR3 DNA: TGCGCCAGCAGCCAACCGGGACAGGGGCCGTCGGACGGGGAGCTGTTTTTT
CDR3 protein: CASSQPGQGPSDGELFF

J gene: TRBJ2-7
V gene: TRBV5-1
D gene: -
clone size: -
CDR3 DNA: TGCGCCAGCAGCTTGGTAGAAAGGGCCGAGCAGTACTTC
CDR3 protein: CASSLVERAEQYF

J gene: TRBJ2-2
V gene: TRBV11-3
D gene: TRBD2
clone size: -
CDR3 DNA: TGTGCCAGCAGCAAAACTAGCGGGAGGGCGACCGGGGAGCTGTTTTTT
CDR3 protein: CASSKTSGRATGELFF